This T cell receptor beta chain was identified in a study of T-cell reconstitution after alpha-beta-depleted transplantation in children. Germline values: CDR1 LNHNV, CDR2 YYDKDF (reference sequence). CDR3 length: 14 amino acids. Trimming stripped 7 bases from V and 2 bases from J, with 13 bases between. This clonotype has more than one count but fewer than ten. The TCRbeta library was prepared with unique molecular identifiers. MiXCR, applied by TCRdb to the PCR reads, yields one record per CDR3 protein. The sample shows nearly 550,000 distinct CDR3 sequences, around 17% of them seen only once. The genes are TRBV15 and TRBJ2-3, with no clear D. This receptor was identified in a human donor who donated a stem cell graft to a child with acute lymphoblastic leukemia. The specimen was PBMCs from the stem cell graft donor, collected from the stem cell graft. The CDR3 loop is CATTVGGNTDTQYF. Here the CDR3 DNA reads TGTGCCACCACAGTGGGTGGAAACACAGATACGCAGTATTTT.